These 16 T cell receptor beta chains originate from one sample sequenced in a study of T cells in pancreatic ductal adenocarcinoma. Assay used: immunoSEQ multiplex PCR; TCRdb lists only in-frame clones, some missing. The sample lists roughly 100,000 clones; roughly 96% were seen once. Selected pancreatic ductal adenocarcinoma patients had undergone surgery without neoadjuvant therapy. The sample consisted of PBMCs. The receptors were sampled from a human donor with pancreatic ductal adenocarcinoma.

DNA for the CDR3: TGCGCCAGCAGTGAGCAGGGGGGTAAGAACGAGCAGTACTTC. Translating gives CASSEQGGKNEQYF. This chain connects TRBV10-2 to TRBJ2-7; a weak D match, TRBD1 (7 bases). Trimming shortened V by 2 bases and J by 5 bases, and 13 bases separated the two germline ends. The CDR3 runs 14 residues. The germline CDR1 and CDR2 sequences are WSHSY and SAAADI.

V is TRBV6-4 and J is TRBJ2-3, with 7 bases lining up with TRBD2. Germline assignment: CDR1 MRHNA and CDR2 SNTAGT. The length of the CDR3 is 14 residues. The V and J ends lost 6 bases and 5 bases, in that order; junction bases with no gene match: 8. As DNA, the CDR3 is TGTGCCAGCAGACTGACTAGCAACATAGATACGCAGTATTTT. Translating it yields CASRLTSNIDTQYF.

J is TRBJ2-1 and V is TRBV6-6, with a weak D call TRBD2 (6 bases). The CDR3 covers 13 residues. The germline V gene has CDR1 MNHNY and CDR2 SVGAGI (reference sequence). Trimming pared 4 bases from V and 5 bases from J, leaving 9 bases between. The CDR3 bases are TGTGCCAGCAGTTTAACGGGGGACAATGAGCAGTTCTTC. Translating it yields CASSLTGDNEQFF.

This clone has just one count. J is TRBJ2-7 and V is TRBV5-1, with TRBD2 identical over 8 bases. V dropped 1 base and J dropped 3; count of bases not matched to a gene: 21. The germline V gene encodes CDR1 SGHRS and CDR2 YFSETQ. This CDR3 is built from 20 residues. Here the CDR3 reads CASSLPRLGPVPGGRYEQYF. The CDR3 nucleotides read TGCGCCAGCAGCTTGCCCCGGTTAGGGCCCGTTCCGGGAGGGCGCTACGAGCAGTACTTC.

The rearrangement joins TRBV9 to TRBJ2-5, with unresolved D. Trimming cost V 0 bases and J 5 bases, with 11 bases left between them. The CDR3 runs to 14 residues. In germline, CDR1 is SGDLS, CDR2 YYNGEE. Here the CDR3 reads CASSVGALGETQYF. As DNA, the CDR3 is TGTGCCAGCAGCGTAGGAGCCCTCGGGGAGACCCAGTACTTC.

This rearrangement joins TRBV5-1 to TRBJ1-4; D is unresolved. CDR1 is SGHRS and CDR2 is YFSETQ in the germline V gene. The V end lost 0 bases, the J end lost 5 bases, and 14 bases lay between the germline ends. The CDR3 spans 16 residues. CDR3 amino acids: CASSLGEARRNEKLFF. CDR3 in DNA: TGCGCCAGCAGCTTGGGGGAGGCTCGAAGGAATGAAAAACTGTTTTTT.

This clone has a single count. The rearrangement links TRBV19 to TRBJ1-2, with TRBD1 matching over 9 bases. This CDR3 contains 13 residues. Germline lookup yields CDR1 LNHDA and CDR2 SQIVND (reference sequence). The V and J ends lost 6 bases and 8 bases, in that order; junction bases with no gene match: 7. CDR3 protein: CASSPQGARGYTF. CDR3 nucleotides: TGTGCCAGTAGCCCACAGGGGGCGCGCGGCTACACCTTC. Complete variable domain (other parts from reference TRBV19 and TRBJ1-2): DGGITQSPKYLFRKEGQNVTLSCEQNLNHDAMYWYRQDPGQGLRLIYYSQIVNDFQKGDIAEGYSVSREKKESFPLTVTSAQKNPTAFYLCASSPQGARGYTFGSGTRLTVV.

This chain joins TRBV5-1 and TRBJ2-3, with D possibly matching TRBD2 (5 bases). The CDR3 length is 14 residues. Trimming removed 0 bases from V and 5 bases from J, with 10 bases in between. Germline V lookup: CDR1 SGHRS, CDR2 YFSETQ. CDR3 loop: CASSLGHGEDTQYF. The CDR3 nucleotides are TGCGCCAGCAGCTTGGGACACGGGGAAGATACGCAGTATTTT.

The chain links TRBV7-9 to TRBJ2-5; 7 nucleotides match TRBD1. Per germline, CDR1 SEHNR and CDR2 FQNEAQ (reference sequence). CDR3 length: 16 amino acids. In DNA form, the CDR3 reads TGTGTGGAGCAAAACAGGGGCACCCTATTTCAAGAGACCCAGTACTTC. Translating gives CVEQNRGTLFQETQYF.

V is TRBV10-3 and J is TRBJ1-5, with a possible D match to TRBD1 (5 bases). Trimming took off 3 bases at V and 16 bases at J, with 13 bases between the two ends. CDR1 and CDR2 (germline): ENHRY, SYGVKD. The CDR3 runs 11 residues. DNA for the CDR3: TGTGCCATCAGTGAAGGCAGGGCGCTCCATTTT. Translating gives CAISEGRALHF.

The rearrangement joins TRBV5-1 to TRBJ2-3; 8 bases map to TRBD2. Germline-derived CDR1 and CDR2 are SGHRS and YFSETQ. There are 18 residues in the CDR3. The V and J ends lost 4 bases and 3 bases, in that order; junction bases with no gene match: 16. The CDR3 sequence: CASSRVLVSGIGTDTQYF. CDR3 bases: TGCGCCAGCAGCCGCGTTTTAGTTAGCGGGATAGGGACAGATACGCAGTATTTT.

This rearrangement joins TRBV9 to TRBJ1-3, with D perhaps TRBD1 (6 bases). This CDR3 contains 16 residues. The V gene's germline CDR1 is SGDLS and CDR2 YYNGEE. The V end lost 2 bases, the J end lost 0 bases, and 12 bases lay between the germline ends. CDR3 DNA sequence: TGTGCCAGCAGCGTTTCTTTGACAGGCTCTGGAAACACCATATATTTT. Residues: CASSVSLTGSGNTIYF.

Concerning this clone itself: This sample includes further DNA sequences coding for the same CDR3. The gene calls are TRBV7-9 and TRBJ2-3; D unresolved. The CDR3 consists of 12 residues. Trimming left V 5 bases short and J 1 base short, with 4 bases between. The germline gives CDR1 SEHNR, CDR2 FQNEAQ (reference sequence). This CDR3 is CASSPGTDTQYF. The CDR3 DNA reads TGTGCCAGCAGCCCCGGCACAGATACGCAGTATTTT.

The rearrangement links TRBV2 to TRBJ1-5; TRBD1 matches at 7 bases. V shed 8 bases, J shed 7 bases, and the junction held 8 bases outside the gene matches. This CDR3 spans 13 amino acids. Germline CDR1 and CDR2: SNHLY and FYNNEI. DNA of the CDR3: TGTGCCAGCGACCGGGACAGCGGACAGCCCCAGCATTTT. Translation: CASDRDSGQPQHF.

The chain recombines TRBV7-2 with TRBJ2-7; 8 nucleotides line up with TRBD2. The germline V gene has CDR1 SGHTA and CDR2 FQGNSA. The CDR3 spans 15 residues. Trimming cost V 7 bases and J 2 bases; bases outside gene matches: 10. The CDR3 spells CASTLTSGSTYEQYF. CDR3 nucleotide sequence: TGTGCCAGCACCCTTACTAGCGGCTCTACCTACGAGCAGTACTTC.

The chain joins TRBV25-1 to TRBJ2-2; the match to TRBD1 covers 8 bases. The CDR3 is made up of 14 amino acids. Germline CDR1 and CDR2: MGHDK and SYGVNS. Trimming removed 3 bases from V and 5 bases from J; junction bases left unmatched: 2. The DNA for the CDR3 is TGTGCCAGCAGTGACAGGGGGCTTACCGGGGAGCTGTTTTTT. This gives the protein CASSDRGLTGELFF. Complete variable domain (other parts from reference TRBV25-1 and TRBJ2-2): EADIYQTPRYLVIGTGKKITLECSQTMGHDKMYWYQQDPGMELHLIHYSYGVNSTEKGDLSSESTVSRIRTEHFPLTLESARPSHTSQYLCASSDRGLTGELFFGEGSRLTVL.